This is a list of T cell receptor beta chains from one sample in a study of CD8 T cells in ankylosing spondylitis. TCRdb independently ran MiXCR on the 5' RACE reads; one entry per CDR3 protein. The sample shows about 800,000 distinct CDR3 sequences, about 12% of them seen only once. Source material: blood, either unsorted or a sorted T cell fraction (not recorded which). The origin of the receptors is a male donor with ankylosing spondylitis. CDR3s include the opening cysteine and the closing phenylalanine or tryptophan.

v_call cdr3_aa
TRBV6-1 CASRETWQGYEQYF
TRBV29-1 CSVGAGEAFF
TRBV6-1 CASRITGSHGYTF
TRBV20-1 CSARVRESYNEQFF
TRBV5-1 CASSSWDIGRSYEQYF
TRBV7-6 CASSLDWSSYNEQFF
TRBV10-3 CAIKQAGDTDTQYF
TRBV24-1 CATSDWLGQPQHF
TRBV4-3 CASSQGRGGYGYTF
TRBV11-2 CASSSDRIATEAFF
TRBV5-1 CASSLGLPNTEAFF
TRBV4-3 CASSQDQPNSPLHF
TRBV12-3/TRBV12-4 CASSPGGAGESQYF
TRBV4-2 CASSPQPSGAYEQYF
TRBV20-1 CSARKRQGSYEQYF
TRBV11-3 CASSWRGGNEQFF
TRBV7-9 CASSFGPDHEQYF
TRBV20-1 CSANDRLNQPQHF
TRBV5-1 CASSLLQTQETQYF
TRBV29-1 CSVEIVLLHEQFF
TRBV15 CATSREINLEEKLFF
TRBV7-2 CASSHSHGDWGPYEQYF
TRBV20-1 CSAEDRGRRNEQFF
TRBV4-1 CASGNLRSYNEQFF
TRBV7-9 CASSLLGVGNTIYF
TRBV28 CASSYHMQSWTGQAFF
TRBV24-1 CATSGATSGVSSYNEQFF
TRBV29-1 CSVERLADVNEHFF
TRBV7-2 CASSFTHYEQYF
TRBV20-1 CSAWTSTFYNEQFF
TRBV27 CASGPGGERSNYGYTF
TRBV4-2 CASSQEGGINDQPQHF
TRBV7-2 CASSEQGGSYNEQFF
TRBV7-9 CASSLGQGAIREQYF
TRBV20-1 CSARVHTSSGGNIQYF
TRBV18 CASSRPAGQETQYF
TRBV12-3/TRBV12-4 CASSPDSTEQYF
TRBV12-3/TRBV12-4 CASSFIGRPTEAFF
TRBV19 CASGTGRAEAFF
TRBV11-2 CASSLVTGGRTDTQYF
TRBV7-2 CASSFRGGAGKAFF
TRBV13 CASSSPAAGTGYYEQYF
TRBV6-1 CASMSGGWEDTEAFF
TRBV7-2 CASSSRGFTDTQYF
TRBV20-1 CSATRGRRPYEQYF
TRBV10-3 CAISEAGVETQYF
TRBV7-2 CASSRDSLYTGELFF
TRBV4-3 CASSQEGNTNEKLFF
TRBV5-1 CASSLAGIQTQYF
TRBV20-1 CSARRFYETQYF
TRBV12-3/TRBV12-4 CASTLRGAETQYF
TRBV20-1 CSATSPLAEYYNEQFF
TRBV20-1 CSASRFGEAYNEQFF
TRBV10-3 CAISGWGTEQETQYF
TRBV12-3/TRBV12-4 CASSSYSNSGANVLTF
TRBV7-2 CASRETDYTEAFF
TRBV5-1 CASSNGLRTDTQYF